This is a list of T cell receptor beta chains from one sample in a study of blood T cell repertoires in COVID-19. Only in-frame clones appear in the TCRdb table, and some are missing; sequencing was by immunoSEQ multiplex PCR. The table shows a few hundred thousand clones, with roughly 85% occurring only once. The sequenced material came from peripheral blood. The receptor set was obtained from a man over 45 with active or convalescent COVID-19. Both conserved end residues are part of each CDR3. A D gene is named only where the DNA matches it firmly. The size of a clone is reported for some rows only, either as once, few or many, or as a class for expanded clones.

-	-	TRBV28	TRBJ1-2	CASRRVGRGYGYTF	TGTGCCAGCAGGCGGGTCGGGAGGGGTTATGGCTACACCTTC
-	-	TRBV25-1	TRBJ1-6	CASSDQGAPNSPLHF	TGTGCCAGCAGTGACCAAGGGGCTCCCAATTCACCCCTCCACTTT
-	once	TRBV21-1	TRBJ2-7	CASIRREKPGTSRVYEQYF	TGTGCCAGCATTCGACGGGAAAAACCCGGGACTAGTCGGGTCTACGAGCAGTACTTC
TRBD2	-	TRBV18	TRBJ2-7	CASSASGRVAYEQYF	TGTGCCAGCTCAGCCAGCGGGAGGGTTGCCTACGAGCAGTACTTC
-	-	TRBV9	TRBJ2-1	CASSPRGGSSYNEQFF	TGTGCCAGCAGCCCCAGGGGCGGGAGCTCCTACAATGAGCAGTTCTTC
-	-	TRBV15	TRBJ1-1	CATSRGSAGTTEAFF	TGTGCCACCAGCAGAGGAAGCGCGGGAACCACTGAAGCTTTCTTT
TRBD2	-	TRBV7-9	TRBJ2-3	CASSFRTSRTDTQYF	TGTGCCAGCAGCTTCAGGACTAGTCGCACAGATACGCAGTATTTT
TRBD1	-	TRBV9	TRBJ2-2	CASSARDRGNTGELFF	TGTGCCAGCAGCGCCCGGGACAGGGGGAACACCGGGGAGCTGTTTTTT
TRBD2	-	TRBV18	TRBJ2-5	CASSQVAGAETQYF	TGTGCCAGCTCACAAGTTGCGGGAGCAGAGACCCAGTACTTC
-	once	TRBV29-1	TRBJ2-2	CSVRAQAPGELFF	TGCAGCGTCAGGGCCCAAGCCCCCGGGGAGCTGTTTTTT
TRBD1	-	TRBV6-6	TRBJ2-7	CASSYQGAGEQYF	TGTGCCAGCAGTTACCAGGGGGCGGGGGAGCAGTACTTC
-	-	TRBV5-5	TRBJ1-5	CASSPSYYVGREPQHF	TGTGCCAGCAGCCCGTCCTATTACGTGGGGCGGGAACCCCAGCATTTT
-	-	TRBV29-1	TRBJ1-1	CSVEGRRGGGHMNTEAFF	TGCAGCGTTGAAGGGAGGCGGGGAGGGGGACACATGAACACTGAAGCTTTCTTT
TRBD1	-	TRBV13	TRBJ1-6	CASSLQGADSPLHF	TGTGCCAGCAGCTTACAGGGGGCGGATTCACCCCTCCACTTT
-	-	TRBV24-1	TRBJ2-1	CATSDSGFSSYNEQFF	TGTGCCACCAGCGACTCGGGGTTTTCCTCTTACAATGAGCAGTTCTTC
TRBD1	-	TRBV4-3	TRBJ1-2	CASRRWWTGYNYGYTF	TGCGCCAGCCGACGTTGGTGGACAGGCTATAACTATGGCTACACCTTC
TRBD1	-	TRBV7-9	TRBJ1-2	CASSLTDRGQGYTF	TGTGCCAGCAGCTTAACCGACAGGGGGCAAGGCTACACCTTC
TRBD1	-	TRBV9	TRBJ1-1	CASSSGQGLAEAFF	TGTGCCAGCAGCTCCGGACAGGGGTTGGCTGAAGCTTTCTTT
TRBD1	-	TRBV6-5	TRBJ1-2	CASSYSEGAGGYTF	TGTGCCAGCAGTTACTCAGAGGGGGCAGGTGGCTACACCTTC
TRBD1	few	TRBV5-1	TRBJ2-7	CASSVGQTGGFYEQYF	TGCGCCAGCAGCGTAGGCCAGACAGGGGGATTCTACGAGCAGTACTTC
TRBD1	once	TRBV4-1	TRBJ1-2	CASSQPGQGNYGYTF	TGCGCCAGCAGCCAGCCCGGACAGGGGAACTATGGCTACACCTTC
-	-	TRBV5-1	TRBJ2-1	CASSLGETYNEQFF	TGCGCCAGCAGCTTGGGGGAGACCTACAATGAGCAGTTCTTC
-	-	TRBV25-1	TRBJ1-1	CASSDGFGGLNTEAFF	TGTGCCAGCAGTGACGGCTTTGGGGGCCTGAACACTGAAGCTTTCTTT
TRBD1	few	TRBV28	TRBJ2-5	CASSGADRGETQYF	TGTGCCAGCAGTGGGGCCGACAGGGGAGAGACCCAGTACTTC
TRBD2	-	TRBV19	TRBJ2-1	CASSAVLYAGGYNEQFF	TGTGCCAGTAGTGCCGTCCTCTACGCGGGAGGCTACAATGAGCAGTTCTTC
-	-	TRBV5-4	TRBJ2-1	CASSLEGRDAYNEQFF	TGTGCCAGCAGCTTGGAGGGGCGGGATGCCTACAATGAGCAGTTCTTC
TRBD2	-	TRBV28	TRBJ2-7	CAIAGGGRSYEQYF	TGTGCCATTGCGGGGGGCGGGAGGAGCTACGAGCAGTACTTC
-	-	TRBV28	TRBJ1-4	CASKPGGPEKLFF	TGTGCCAGCAAACCCGGAGGGCCGGAAAAACTGTTTTTT
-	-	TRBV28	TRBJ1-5	CASRPDSSNQPQHF	TGTGCCAGCAGGCCAGACAGTAGCAATCAGCCCCAGCATTTT
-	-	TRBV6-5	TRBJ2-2	CASTFRTSGELFF	TGTGCCAGCACCTTTCGAACGAGCGGGGAGCTGTTTTTT
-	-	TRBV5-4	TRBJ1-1	CASSFSRASNTEAFF	TGTGCCAGCAGCTTTTCGCGGGCTTCGAACACTGAAGCTTTCTTT
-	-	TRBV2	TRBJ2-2	CASSQTGKVGELFF	TGTGCCAGCAGTCAAACAGGGAAAGTCGGGGAGCTGTTTTTT
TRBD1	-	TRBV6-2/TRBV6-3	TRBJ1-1	CASSRTGFSSEAFF	TGTGCCAGCAGCCGGACAGGTTTTAGCTCTGAAGCTTTCTTT
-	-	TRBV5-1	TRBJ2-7	CASSLGSGTYEQYF	TGCGCCAGCAGCTTGGGGTCAGGGACCTACGAGCAGTACTTC
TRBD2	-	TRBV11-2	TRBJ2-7	CASSSGLAGQYEQYF	TGTGCCAGCAGCTCCGGACTAGCGGGACAATACGAGCAGTACTTC
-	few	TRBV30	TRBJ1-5	CAWRLGTHPGEPQHF	TGTGCCTGGAGGTTAGGGACGCATCCAGGGGAGCCCCAGCATTTT
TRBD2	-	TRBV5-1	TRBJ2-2	CASSLGSGRAGELFF	TGCGCCAGCAGCTTGGGATCCGGGAGGGCCGGGGAGCTGTTTTTT
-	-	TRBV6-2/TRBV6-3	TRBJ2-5	CASSLGGRSAASLQETQYF	TGTGCCAGCAGCCTGGGGGGGCGTAGCGCCGCGTCTCTTCAAGAGACCCAGTACTTC
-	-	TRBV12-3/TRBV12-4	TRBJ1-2	CASSLAGGYGYTF	TGTGCCAGCAGTTTAGCGGGGGGCTATGGCTACACCTTC
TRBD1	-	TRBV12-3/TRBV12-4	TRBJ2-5	CASSSTGDETQYF	TGTGCCAGCAGTTCGACAGGGGACGAGACCCAGTACTTC
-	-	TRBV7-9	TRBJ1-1	CASSLTGMNTEAFF	TGTGCCAGCAGCTTGACAGGCATGAACACTGAAGCTTTCTTT
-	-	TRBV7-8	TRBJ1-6	CASREGNNSPLHF	TGTGCCAGCAGGGAGGGGAATAATTCACCCCTCCACTTT
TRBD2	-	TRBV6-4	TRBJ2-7	CASSLLAGGPYEQYF	TGTGCCAGCAGTCTCCTAGCGGGAGGCCCCTACGAGCAGTACTTC
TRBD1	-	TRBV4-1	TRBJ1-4	CASSQDVSRGLEKLFF	TGCGCCAGCAGCCAAGATGTGAGCAGGGGGCTTGAAAAACTGTTTTTT
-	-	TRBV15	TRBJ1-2	CATSRAKDSLYGYTF	TGTGCCACCAGCAGAGCTAAGGACAGCCTCTATGGCTACACCTTC
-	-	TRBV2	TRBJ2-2	CASRTRVRGGELFF	TGTGCCAGCCGGACGAGGGTTCGGGGGGGGGAGCTGTTTTTT
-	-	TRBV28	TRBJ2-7	CASSLFRYEQYF	TGTGCCAGCAGTTTATTCCGGTACGAGCAGTACTTC
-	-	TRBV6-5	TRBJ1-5	CASRWTDSNQPQHF	TGTGCCAGCAGGTGGACAGATAGCAATCAGCCCCAGCATTTT
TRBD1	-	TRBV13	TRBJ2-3	CASSRGDRGRTDTQYF	TGTGCCAGCAGCCGGGGGGACAGGGGGCGAACAGATACGCAGTATTTT
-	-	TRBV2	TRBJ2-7	CASSVLRAEQYF	TGTGCCAGCAGTGTCCTCCGAGCGGAGCAGTACTTC
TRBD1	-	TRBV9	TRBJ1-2	CASSTGGARGYTF	TGTGCCAGCAGCACAGGGGGCGCGAGGGGCTACACCTTC
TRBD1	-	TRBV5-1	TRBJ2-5	CASSLGTGAEETQYF	TGCGCCAGCAGCTTGGGGACAGGGGCGGAAGAGACCCAGTACTTC
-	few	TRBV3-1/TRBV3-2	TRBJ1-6	CASSAQGPNSPLHF	TGTGCCAGCAGTGCACAGGGTCCTAATTCACCCCTCCACTTT